These 26 T cell receptor beta chains were all obtained from the same sample, sequenced in a study of read filtering for tumor transcriptome and immune sequencing. The library was built from about 400 ng RNA with molecular barcoded adaptors for alpha/delta and beta/gamma chains. A single record per CDR3 protein comes from TCRdb applying MiXCR to the reads. This sample yields around 38,000 distinct CDR3 sequences, of which roughly 15% are seen a single time; 25% to 30% belongs to the top ten. The sequencing sample was made of a population of CD138-negative cells sorted from bone marrow. These receptors were obtained from a donor aged 40 or over with multiple myeloma.

Concerning this clonotype: A clone one base away is much larger, so this may be a read error. The chain recombines TRBV9 with TRBJ1-5; TRBD1 is a possible D gene (6 bases). From germline, CDR1 is SGDLS and CDR2 YYNGEE. The CDR3 spans 15 residues. The CDR3 DNA follows: TGTGCCAGCAGCGCGCAGGGGTATAGCAATCGGCCCCAGCATTTT. Translation gives CASSAQGYSNRPQHF. Looking up the rest from reference TRBV9 and TRBJ1-5 gives the full variable domain: DSGVTQTPKHLITATGQRVTLRCSPRSGDLSVYWYQQSLDQGLQFLIQYYNGEERAKGNILERFSAQQFPDLHSELNLSSLELGDSALYFCASSAQGYSNRPQHFGDGTRLSIL.

This clonotype was seen a few times. This clone may be a read error of a much larger clone one base away. The chain uses TRBV20-1 and TRBJ2-3; 12 bases line up with TRBD2. Germline CDR1 reads DFQATT; CDR2 reads SNEGSKA (reference sequence). The V and J ends lost 6 bases and 4 bases, in that order; junction bases with no gene match: 8. This CDR3 is built from 15 residues. DNA of the CDR3: TGCAGTGCAACCGGGACTAGCGGGCGCTCAGATACGCAGTATTTT. Translation: CSATGTSGRSDTQYF.

At least ten counts were recorded for this clonotype. This chain joins TRBV7-8 and TRBJ2-7, with a tentative D call TRBD2 (5 bases). This CDR3 comprises 15 residues. The germline CDR1 and CDR2 sequences are SGHVS and FQNEAQ. Trimming removed 5 bases at V and 1 base at J, with 15 bases between. Here the CDR3 DNA reads TGTGCCAGCAGCCCCCCGGCGGGCAGTTCCTACGAGCAGTACTTC. Encoded protein: CASSPPAGSSYEQYF.

This clonotype was recorded at least ten times. This sequence joins TRBV12-3 or TRBV12-4 and TRBJ1-5; 7 positions match TRBD1. This CDR3 contains 13 residues. V shed 6 bases and J 4 bases; nucleotides not matched to a gene: 3. Written as DNA, the CDR3 is TGTGCCAGCAGCGGGACAGAAAATCAGCCCCAGCATTTT. Translation: CASSGTENQPQHF.

At least ten counts were recorded for this clonotype. V is TRBV9 and J is TRBJ2-2; perhaps TRBD1 as D (6 bases). From germline, CDR1 is SGDLS and CDR2 YYNGEE. Trimming took off 4 bases at V and 4 bases at J, with 11 bases between the two ends. This CDR3 is 14 amino acids long. CDR3 sequence: CASSTGTPTGELFF. CDR3 nucleotides: TGTGCCAGCAGCACAGGGACACCCACCGGGGAGCTGTTTTTT. The whole variable domain, filled in from reference TRBV9 and TRBJ2-2, reads DSGVTQTPKHLITATGQRVTLRCSPRSGDLSVYWYQQSLDQGLQFLIQYYNGEERAKGNILERFSAQQFPDLHSELNLSSLELGDSALYFCASSTGTPTGELFFGEGSRLTVL.

The table lists this clonotype with many counts. This sequence joins TRBV29-1 and TRBJ2-1; D is unresolved. The germline V and J ends were trimmed by 7 bases and 5 bases, with 15 bases remaining between them. In germline, CDR1 is SQVTM, CDR2 ANQGSEA. The CDR3 length is 13 residues. For the CDR3, the DNA is TGCAGCGCCCCAAACTACCGCGACAATGAGCAGTTCTTC. Residues: CSAPNYRDNEQFF.

The sample holds a few counts of this clonotype. The chain combines TRBV18 with TRBJ1-5; D unresolved. Germline-derived CDR1 and CDR2 are KGHSH and LQKENI. V was trimmed by 3 bases and J by 5 bases, leaving 5 bases between them. This CDR3 is built from 12 residues. The CDR3 here is CASSPSDQPQHF. CDR3 DNA: TGTGCCAGCTCACCGAGCGATCAGCCCCAGCATTTT.

The rearrangement joins TRBV6-2 or TRBV6-3 to TRBJ2-7; perhaps D is TRBD1 or TRBD2 (5 bases each). The CDR3 is made up of 13 amino acids. The V end was cut by 8 bases, the J end by 0 bases, with 11 bases between. Germline V gene lookup returns CDR1 MNHEY and CDR2 SVGEGT. The CDR3 DNA is TGTGCCAGCGTACGGGACGGCTCCTACGAGCAGTACTTC. It yields the protein CASVRDGSYEQYF.

This chain connects TRBV24-1 to TRBJ2-1; no reliable D call. The CDR3 loop spans 18 amino acids. Germline loops: CDR1 KGHDR, CDR2 SFDVKD. Trimming removed 9 bases at V and 6 bases at J, with 29 bases between. The chain's CDR3 is CATSPRAEVYLTLNEQFF. The DNA of the CDR3 is TGTGCCACCTCTCCTCGGGCGGAAGTCTACCTGACTCTCAATGAGCAGTTCTTC.

About this clonotype: This may stem from a read error, because a much larger clone lies one nucleotide away. The chain combines TRBV20-1 with TRBJ2-5; no clear D. Germline V lookup: CDR1 DFQATT, CDR2 SNEGSKA (reference sequence). This CDR3 is built from 11 residues. The CDR3 loop reads CGATDHETQYF. CDR3 DNA sequence: TGCGGTGCTACCGATCATGAGACCCAGTACTTC.

This clonotype was recorded many times. The chain joins TRBV29-1 to TRBJ2-2, with 9 nucleotides matching TRBD1. Germline-derived CDR1 and CDR2 are SQVTM and ANQGSEA. After removal of 2 bases from V and 1 base from J, the junction contained 5 bases not matched to a gene. This CDR3 has 16 amino acids. CDR3 in DNA: TGCAGCGTTGAAAACCTGGGACAGGGGAACACCGGGGAGCTGTTTTTT. It encodes CSVENLGQGNTGELFF.

This clonotype appeared many times. V and J are TRBV28 and TRBJ1-6; 7 nucleotides match TRBD1. The V gene end was trimmed by 5 bases and the J gene end by 8 bases; junction bases not matched to a gene: 6. Germline V gene lookup returns CDR1 MDHEN and CDR2 SYDVKM. This CDR3 has 14 residues. The CDR3 region has the DNA TGTGCCAGCAGTCCCGGGGACAGAGATTCACCCCTCCACTTT. Amino acids: CASSPGDRDSPLHF.

This clonotype was counted many times. J is TRBJ2-7 and V is TRBV7-8; 12 bases fit TRBD2. J lost 0 bases, V lost 5 bases, and 8 bases had no gene match. The CDR3 is made up of 17 amino acids. Germline V lookup: CDR1 SGHVS, CDR2 FQNEAQ. The CDR3 coding sequence is TGTGCCAGCAGCCCAGGGACTAGCGGGTTGTCCTCCTACGAGCAGTACTTC. This sequence encodes CASSPGTSGLSSYEQYF.

This clonotype was detected only a few times. The chain couples TRBV24-1 to TRBJ2-5, with TRBD1 matching over 7 bases. This CDR3 comprises 14 residues. Trimming at V came to 1 base and at J to 3 bases, leaving 1 base not matched to a gene. The V gene's germline CDR1 is KGHDR and CDR2 SFDVKD. For the CDR3, the DNA is TGTGCCACCAGTGATTTAGGGACAGAAGAGACCCAGTACTTC. Protein sequence: CATSDLGTEETQYF.

This clonotype was seen repeatedly, ten times or more. The chain uses TRBV5-1 and TRBJ2-7; 7 bases agree with TRBD1. V gave up 3 bases and J gave up 3 bases; unmatched junction bases: 3. This CDR3 is 13 amino acids long. Germline lookup yields CDR1 SGHRS and CDR2 YFSETQ. In DNA form, the CDR3 reads TGCGCCAGCAGCTATACAGGGGACTACGAGCAGTACTTC. Its protein is CASSYTGDYEQYF.

This clonotype was found many times. This CDR3 reads CASSPGSGTGETQYF. The CDR3 bases are TGCGCCAGCAGCCCGGGTAGCGGGACGGGGGAGACCCAGTACTTC. The chain is built from TRBV5-1 and TRBJ2-5, with 8 nucleotides matching TRBD2. The V and J ends lost 4 bases and 5 bases, in that order; junction bases with no gene match: 10. Germline CDR1 SGHRS, CDR2 YFSETQ. CDR3 length: 15 residues.

This clonotype was seen many times. The CDR3 loop reads CASSRTREGYEQYF. In nucleotides, the CDR3 is TGCGCCAGCAGCCGAACAAGGGAAGGGTACGAGCAGTACTTC. V and J are TRBV4-3 and TRBJ2-7; no clear D. V dropped 4 bases and J dropped 4 bases, with 14 bases sitting between them. This CDR3 spans 14 amino acids. CDR1 LGHNA and CDR2 YSLEER come from the germline V gene.

The table lists this clonotype with many counts. The J gene is TRBJ1-1, the V gene TRBV5-5, with D possibly TRBD1 on 5 matching bases. The CDR3 length is 13 residues. V dropped 1 base and J dropped 2 bases, with 6 bases sitting between them. Germline V lookup: CDR1 SGHKS, CDR2 YYEKEE (reference sequence). The CDR3 sequence is CASSLTGNTEAFF. For the CDR3, the DNA is TGTGCCAGCAGCTTGACAGGCAACACTGAAGCTTTCTTT.

This clonotype was seen repeatedly, ten times or more. The chain employs TRBV24-1 and TRBJ1-4; no clear D. CDR3 length: 13 residues. Germline CDR1 is KGHDR and CDR2 is SFDVKD. Trimming cost V 5 bases and J 3 bases, with 6 bases left between them. CDR3 nucleotide sequence: TGTGCCACCAGTGGGGGAGCTAATGAAAAACTGTTTTTT. Its protein product is CATSGGANEKLFF.

This clonotype appeared many times. This chain uses TRBV9 with TRBJ2-3, with a tentative D call TRBD2 (5 bases). The CDR3 is made up of 16 amino acids. From germline, CDR1 is SGDLS and CDR2 YYNGEE. The germline V and J ends were trimmed by 0 bases and 6 bases, with 17 bases remaining between them. CDR3 sequence reads: CASSVAEGSFLDTQYF. The DNA of the CDR3 is TGTGCCAGCAGCGTAGCTGAGGGCAGCTTCTTGGATACGCAGTATTTT.

This clonotype was seen at least ten times. The CDR3 end shows no conserved phenylalanine or tryptophan, and so a read error is likely. V is TRBV6-2 or TRBV6-3 and J is TRBJ2-3; 7 bases match TRBD2. The CDR3 is made up of 15 amino acids. Germline V gene lookup returns CDR1 MNHEY and CDR2 SVGEGT. CDR3 protein: CASCYSGIFPDTQYS. The CDR3 bases are TGTGCCAGCTGTTACAGCGGGATATTCCCAGATACGCAGTATTCT.

Ten or more counts support this clonotype. The chain carries TRBV7-3 and TRBJ2-3; TRBD2 aligns across 15 bases. The ends lost 4 bases at V and 4 bases at J; junction bases unmatched: 3. CDR1 and CDR2 from the germline V gene are SGHTA and FQGTGA. The CDR3 has 16 amino acids. CDR3 DNA sequence: TGTGCCAGCAGCTCCGGACTAGCGGGAGGGGCAGATACGCAGTATTTT. The encoded protein is CASSSGLAGGADTQYF.

This clonotype was detected ten times or more. The DNA of the CDR3 is TGTGCCAGCAGCGCGCCAGAGGATACGCAGTATTTT. The encoded protein is CASSAPEDTQYF. The chain links TRBV7-8 to TRBJ2-3; D not resolved. Germline loops: CDR1 SGHVS, CDR2 FQNEAQ. Deletions cut 5 bases from V and 6 bases from J, with 9 bases between. CDR3 length: 12 residues. The variable domain in full, completed from reference TRBV7-8 and TRBJ2-3, reads GAGVSQSPRYKVAKRGQDVALRCDPISGHVSLFWYQQALGQGPEFLTYFQNEAQLDKSGLPSDRFFAERPEGSVSTLKIQRTQQEDSAVYLCASSAPEDTQYFGPGTRLTVL.

Concerning this clonotype: Given a much more abundant clone one base away, this may be a read error. The V and J genes are TRBV7-3 and TRBJ2-2; D may be TRBD2 (5 bases). Germline V CDR1 and CDR2: SGHTA, FQGTGA. The CDR3 spans 14 residues. The CDR3 DNA follows: TGTGCCAGCAGCCCAAGTCGCGGCACCGGGGTGCTGTTTTTT. It encodes CASSPSRGTGVLFF. Full variable domain (rest looked up from reference TRBV7-3 and TRBJ2-2): GAGVSQTPSNKVTEKGKYVELRCDPISGHTALYWYRQSLGQGPEFLIYFQGTGAADDSGLPNDRFFAVRPEGSVSTLKIQRTERGDSAVYLCASSPSRGTGVLFFGEGSRLTVL.

Ten or more counts support this clonotype. This chain joins TRBV3-1 and TRBJ2-1, with TRBD2 identical over 11 bases. The trim removed 3 bases at V and 2 bases at J, leaving 6 bases unmatched. This CDR3 has 17 residues. Germline V gene sequence: CDR1 LGHDT, CDR2 YNNKEL (reference sequence). The CDR3 region is CASSQGRSGRAYNEQFF. The CDR3 DNA reads as TGTGCCAGCAGCCAGGGGCGTAGCGGGAGGGCCTACAATGAGCAGTTCTTC.

This clonotype showed up just once. A read error may account for a junction end that differs from germline. The chain links TRBV30 to TRBJ2-1, with D possibly being TRBD2 (5 bases). The germline V gene encodes CDR1 GTSNPN and CDR2 SVGIG (reference sequence). The CDR3 contains 13 residues. This CDR3 reads CATTGSSYNERFF. The DNA of the CDR3 is TGTGCCACTACGGGGAGCTCCTACAATGAGCGGTTCTTC.